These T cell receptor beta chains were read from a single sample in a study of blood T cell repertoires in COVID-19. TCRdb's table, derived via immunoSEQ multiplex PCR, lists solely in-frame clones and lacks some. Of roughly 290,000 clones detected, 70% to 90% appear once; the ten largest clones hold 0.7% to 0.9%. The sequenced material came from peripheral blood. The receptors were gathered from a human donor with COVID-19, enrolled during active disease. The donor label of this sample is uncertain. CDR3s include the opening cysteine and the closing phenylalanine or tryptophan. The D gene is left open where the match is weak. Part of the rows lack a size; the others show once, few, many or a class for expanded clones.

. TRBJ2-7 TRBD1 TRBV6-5 CASSRQGLTYEQYF TGTGCCAGCAGTCGACAGGGGTTGACCTACGAGCAGTACTTC
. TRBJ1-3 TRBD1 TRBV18 CASSPPHRGSGNTIYF TGTGCCAGCTCACCACCGCACAGGGGGTCCGGAAACACCATATATTTT
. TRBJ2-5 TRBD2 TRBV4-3 CASSQGLAGGPRETQYF TGCGCCAGCAGCCAAGGACTAGCGGGAGGGCCGCGAGAGACCCAGTACTTC
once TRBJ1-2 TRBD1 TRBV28 CASRYPRGEGNGYTF TGTGCCAGCAGGTACCCCAGGGGGGAAGGGAATGGCTACACCTTC
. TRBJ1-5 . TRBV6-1 CASSEAQAQHF TGTGCCAGCAGTGAAGCACAGGCCCAGCATTTT
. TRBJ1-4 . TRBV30 CAWSRGAANEKLFF TGTGCCTGGAGTCGGGGGGCCGCTAATGAAAAACTGTTTTTT
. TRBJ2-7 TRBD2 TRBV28 CASGTGGPYEQYF TGTGCCAGCGGGACGGGAGGTCCCTACGAGCAGTACTTC
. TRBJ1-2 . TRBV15 CATSEMDSNYGYTF TGTGCCACCAGCGAAATGGACTCTAACTATGGCTACACCTTC
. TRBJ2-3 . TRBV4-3 CASSQDIGREDTQYF TGCGCCAGCAGCCAAGATATCGGCAGGGAAGATACGCAGTATTTT
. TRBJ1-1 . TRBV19 CASSIVGSGGGYTEAFF TGTGCCAGTAGTATAGTCGGCTCGGGAGGGGGATACACTGAAGCTTTCTTT
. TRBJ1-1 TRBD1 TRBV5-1 CASQPTGTGPMNTEAFF TGCGCCAGCCAACCCACCGGGACAGGACCCATGAACACTGAAGCTTTCTTT
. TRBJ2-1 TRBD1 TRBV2 CATRQGPYNEQFF TGTGCCACTCGACAGGGACCCTACAATGAGCAGTTCTTC
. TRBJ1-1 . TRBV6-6 CASSYAALSTEAFF TGTGCCAGCAGTTACGCGGCTTTGTCCACTGAAGCTTTCTTT
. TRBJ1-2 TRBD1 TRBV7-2 CASSLRTGGATNYGYTF TGTGCCAGCAGCTTAAGGACAGGGGGCGCAACTAACTATGGCTACACCTTC
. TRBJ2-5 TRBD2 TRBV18 CASSLAGRLETQYF TGTGCCAGCTCACTAGCGGGAAGGTTGGAGACCCAGTACTTC
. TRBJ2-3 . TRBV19 CASSGEMGRDSPDTQYF TGTGCCAGTAGCGGCGAGATGGGGCGGGACTCACCAGATACGCAGTATTTT
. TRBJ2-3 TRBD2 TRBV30 CASNSGTRPTDTQYF TGTGCCTCAAACAGCGGGACGCGGCCCACAGATACGCAGTATTTT
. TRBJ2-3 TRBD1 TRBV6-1 CASSDGTGGTDTQYF TGTGCCAGCAGTGATGGGACAGGGGGCACAGATACGCAGTATTTT
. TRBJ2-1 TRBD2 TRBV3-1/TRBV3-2 CASSKFPGLAGDEQFF TGTGCCAGCAGTAAATTCCCGGGACTAGCGGGAGATGAGCAGTTCTTC
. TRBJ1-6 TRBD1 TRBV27 CASRPLYTGQDYSPLHF TGTGCCAGCAGACCACTTTACACGGGACAGGATTATTCACCCCTCCACTTT
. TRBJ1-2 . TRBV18 CASSSLERADYGYTF TGTGCCAGCTCATCCCTCGAGAGGGCTGACTATGGCTACACCTTC
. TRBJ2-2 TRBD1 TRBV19 CASSPTGGTNTGELFF TGTGCCAGTAGTCCGACAGGGGGGACGAACACCGGGGAGCTGTTTTTT
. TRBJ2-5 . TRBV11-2 CASSLSNRQVIWETQYF TGTGCCAGCAGCTTAAGTAACCGGCAGGTTATCTGGGAGACCCAGTACTTC
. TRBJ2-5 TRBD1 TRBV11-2 CASSSRTGDGETQYF TGTGCCAGCAGCTCGAGGACAGGGGACGGAGAGACCCAGTACTTC
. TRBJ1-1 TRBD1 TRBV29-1 CSRGQGRTEAFF TGCAGCCGTGGACAGGGGAGGACTGAAGCTTTCTTT
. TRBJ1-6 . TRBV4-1 CASSQEGRNSYNSPLHF TGCGCCAGCAGCCAAGAAGGGAGGAACTCCTATAATTCACCCCTCCACTTT
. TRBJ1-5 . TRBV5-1 CASSLGAGGQNNQPQHF TGCGCCAGCAGCTTGGGGGCCGGTGGACAGAACAATCAGCCCCAGCATTTT
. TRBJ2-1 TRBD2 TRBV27 CASSLDLGLAGGEGYNEQFF TGTGCCAGCAGTTTAGATCTGGGACTAGCGGGAGGTGAGGGTTACAATGAGCAGTTCTTC
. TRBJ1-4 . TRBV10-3 CAINRGDHEKLFF TGTGCCATCAATCGGGGAGACCATGAAAAACTGTTTTTT
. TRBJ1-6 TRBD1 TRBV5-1 CASSWTGDPNSPLHF TGCGCCAGCAGCTGGACAGGGGACCCTAATTCACCCCTCCACTTT
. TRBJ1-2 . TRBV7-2 CASTSNRQNYGYTF TGTGCCAGCACCTCAAATCGACAGAACTATGGCTACACCTTC
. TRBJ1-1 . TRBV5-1 CASSFGGGEAFF TGCGCCAGCAGCTTTGGGGGCGGTGAAGCTTTCTTT